Listed here are 5 T cell receptor beta chains from one sample, sequenced in a study of memory CD8 T cells in hepatitis C reinfection. The time point denotes: pre-reinfection, 55 to 20 weeks before reinfection detection. The sorted cells went straight to TCR sequencing with no prior in vitro expansion. Method: immunoSEQ multiplex PCR; TCRdb's copy keeps in-frame clones and lacks some. The sample has just over 50,000 clones; approximately 89% are singletons. The sample was naive CD8+ T cells sorted from blood. These receptors were obtained from a man aged 18-30 years with hepatitis C virus infection.

This chain connects TRBV5-1 to TRBJ1-2, with D hard to call. Trimming left V 5 bases short and J 8 bases short, with 13 bases between. CDR1 and CDR2 (germline): SGHRS, YFSETQ. The CDR3 runs 12 residues. The chain's CDR3 is CASRREAEGYTF. The CDR3 bases are TGCGCCAGCAGGAGGGAGGCAGAGGGCTACACCTTC.

The chain links TRBV28 to TRBJ2-7, with 8 bases identical to TRBD1. The ends lost 7 bases at V and 2 bases at J; junction bases unmatched: 10. CDR3 length equals 15 residues. CDR1 is MDHEN, CDR2 SYDVKM, per germline. This chain's CDR3 is CASTPGGTGAYEQYF. The CDR3 nucleotides read TGTGCCAGCACCCCTGGCGGGACAGGTGCCTACGAGCAGTACTTC. Using reference TRBV28 and TRBJ2-7 for the parts outside the CDR3, the full variable domain is DVKVTQSSRYLVKRTGEKVFLECVQDMDHENMFWYRQDPGLGLRLIYFSYDVKMKEKGDIPEGYSVSREKKERFSLILESASTNQTSMYLCASTPGGTGAYEQYFGPGTRLTVT.

V gene TRBV6-1 combines with J gene TRBJ1-2; D gene ambiguous. The V gene's germline CDR1 is MNHNS and CDR2 SASEGT. V was trimmed by 6 bases and J by 4 bases, leaving 12 bases between them. The CDR3 totals 13 residues. CDR3 sequence: CASSTGIPYGYTF. CDR3 in DNA: TGTGCCAGCAGCACCGGGATCCCCTATGGCTACACCTTC.

This chain joins TRBV28 and TRBJ2-5; 7 nucleotides agree with TRBD1. The CDR3 spans 16 residues. J gave up 0 bases and V 5 bases, and 9 bases lay outside the gene matches. Germline-derived CDR1 and CDR2 are MDHEN and SYDVKM. CDR3 coding DNA: TGTGCCAGCAGTCCCCGGACAGGACCGTACCAAGAGACCCAGTACTTC. Protein sequence: CASSPRTGPYQETQYF.

V gene TRBV11-2 combines with J gene TRBJ2-5; 7 bases are shared with TRBD2. The CDR3 sequence is 17 residues long. The V gene's germline CDR1 is SGHAT and CDR2 FQNNGV. J gave up 1 base and V 0 bases, and 8 bases lay outside the gene matches. CDR3 amino acids: CASSLDFLADTQETQYF. CDR3 in DNA: TGTGCCAGCAGCTTAGATTTTCTAGCGGATACCCAAGAGACCCAGTACTTC.